The rows below give T cell receptor beta chains drawn from one sample of a study of OX40 agonist ivuxolimab in advanced cancers. Repertoires were generated with immunoSEQ multiplex PCR, while TCRdb's copy carries only in-frame clones and drops some. The sample includes approximately 55,000 clones, approximately 90% of them seen just once. The source material was CD4+ or CD8+ T cells sorted from blood, sampled in a trial of the OX40 agonist ivuxolimab. These receptors were collected from an adult with an advanced solid tumor such as melanoma, head and neck, liver or kidney cancer. CDR3s include the opening cysteine and the closing phenylalanine or tryptophan. D genes are given only for firm matches. The listing skips clone size in some rows; elsewhere it reads once, few, many or a size class.

v_gene: TRBV18
abundance: -
d_gene: TRBD1
j_gene: TRBJ1-2
CDR3nt: TGTGCCAGCTCACCGGACAGGAATAACTATGGCTACACCTTC
CDR3aa: CASSPDRNNYGYTF

v_gene: TRBV10-1
abundance: -
d_gene: TRBD1
j_gene: TRBJ1-2
CDR3nt: TGCGCCAGCAGCAGGGGGGCGAACTATGGCTACACCTTC
CDR3aa: CASSRGANYGYTF

v_gene: TRBV9
abundance: few
d_gene: TRBD2
j_gene: TRBJ2-3
CDR3nt: TGTGCCAGCAGCCCCGGTGGCGGGGGGACAGATACGCAGTATTTT
CDR3aa: CASSPGGGGTDTQYF

v_gene: TRBV18
abundance: -
d_gene: -
j_gene: TRBJ2-1
CDR3nt: TGTGCCAGCTCACCGGGGCCGGCAAATACCTACAATGAGCAGTTCTTC
CDR3aa: CASSPGPANTYNEQFF

v_gene: TRBV19
abundance: -
d_gene: -
j_gene: TRBJ2-7
CDR3nt: TGTGCCAGTAGTAGGGTGGGGGGTTACGAGCAGTACTTC
CDR3aa: CASSRVGGYEQYF

v_gene: TRBV18
abundance: -
d_gene: -
j_gene: TRBJ2-3
CDR3nt: TGTGCCAGCTCCCGTCGCGGACAGCGAATAGATACGCAGTATTTT
CDR3aa: CASSRRGQRIDTQYF

v_gene: TRBV19
abundance: -
d_gene: -
j_gene: TRBJ2-6
CDR3nt: TGTGCCAGTAGCACCGACGGGGACGCCTCTGGGGCCAACGTCCTGACTTTC
CDR3aa: CASSTDGDASGANVLTF

v_gene: TRBV10-1
abundance: -
d_gene: TRBD2
j_gene: TRBJ2-7
CDR3nt: TGCGCCAGCAGTGACCGGGGGGGACGGCGGGAGCTTTACGAGCAGTACTTC
CDR3aa: CASSDRGGRRELYEQYF

v_gene: TRBV6-4
abundance: -
d_gene: TRBD1
j_gene: TRBJ2-2
CDR3nt: TGTGCCAGCAGTGTAGGATGGACAGGGTTCACCGGGGAGCTGTTTTTT
CDR3aa: CASSVGWTGFTGELFF

v_gene: TRBV12-5
abundance: -
d_gene: -
j_gene: TRBJ2-6
CDR3nt: TGTGCTAGTGGTCTGCCCGGTGCAGGACAAAGTCGGGCCAACGTCCTGACTTTC
CDR3aa: CASGLPGAGQSRANVLTF

v_gene: TRBV9
abundance: -
d_gene: TRBD2
j_gene: TRBJ2-1
CDR3nt: TGTGCCAGCAGCGTAGTCAGCGGGAGGGCCATTTACAATGAGCAGTTCTTC
CDR3aa: CASSVVSGRAIYNEQFF

v_gene: TRBV10-3
abundance: -
d_gene: -
j_gene: TRBJ2-6
CDR3nt: TGTGCCATCGGTTCCGACTCTGGGGCCAACGTCCTGACTTTC
CDR3aa: CAIGSDSGANVLTF

v_gene: TRBV5-4
abundance: -
d_gene: -
j_gene: TRBJ2-7
CDR3nt: TGTGCCAGCAGCTCCGGGGGCTCGGGGGGATACGAGCAGTACTTC
CDR3aa: CASSSGGSGGYEQYF

v_gene: TRBV19
abundance: -
d_gene: -
j_gene: TRBJ1-1
CDR3nt: TGTGCCAGTACCCGGACTGTGAACACTGAAGCTTTCTTT
CDR3aa: CASTRTVNTEAFF

v_gene: TRBV5-1
abundance: -
d_gene: TRBD2
j_gene: TRBJ2-7
CDR3nt: TGCGCCAGCAGCTGGGGACTAGCAACCTACTACGAGCAGTACTTC
CDR3aa: CASSWGLATYYEQYF

v_gene: TRBV29-1
abundance: -
d_gene: -
j_gene: TRBJ2-5
CDR3nt: TGCAGCGATCGACAGAAAGAGACCCAGTACTTC
CDR3aa: CSDRQKETQYF

v_gene: TRBV30
abundance: -
d_gene: -
j_gene: TRBJ1-6
CDR3nt: TGTGCCTGGAGTGTACGGGGGATGTATAATTCACCCCTCCACTTT
CDR3aa: CAWSVRGMYNSPLHF

v_gene: TRBV5-1
abundance: -
d_gene: TRBD1
j_gene: TRBJ2-1
CDR3nt: TGCGCCAGCAGCCTCAAGGTGCGGACAGGGGGCGCAAATGAGCAGTTCTTC
CDR3aa: CASSLKVRTGGANEQFF

v_gene: TRBV28
abundance: -
d_gene: -
j_gene: TRBJ1-5
CDR3nt: TGTGCCAGCCGGGACATAGTTACACGGCCCCAGCATTTT
CDR3aa: CASRDIVTRPQHF

v_gene: TRBV6-5
abundance: -
d_gene: -
j_gene: TRBJ1-1
CDR3nt: TGTGCCAGCAGTCAAGACAGGATGAACACTGAAGCTTTCTTT
CDR3aa: CASSQDRMNTEAFF

v_gene: TRBV11-2
abundance: -
d_gene: -
j_gene: TRBJ2-7
CDR3nt: TGTGCCAGCAGCTTCCGGCGGGGAACCTACGAGCAGTACTTC
CDR3aa: CASSFRRGTYEQYF

v_gene: TRBV5-1
abundance: -
d_gene: -
j_gene: TRBJ1-1
CDR3nt: TGCGCCAGCAGCTTGGGAAGCGGGGAACCTAACACTGAAGCTTTCTTT
CDR3aa: CASSLGSGEPNTEAFF

v_gene: TRBV28
abundance: -
d_gene: -
j_gene: TRBJ2-7
CDR3nt: TGTGCCAGCAACCGCGGTGGGTACGAGCAGTACTTC
CDR3aa: CASNRGGYEQYF

v_gene: TRBV9
abundance: -
d_gene: TRBD2
j_gene: TRBJ2-1
CDR3nt: TGTGCCAGCAGCGTCCCTAGCGGGGGATCCTACAATGAGCAGTTCTTC
CDR3aa: CASSVPSGGSYNEQFF

v_gene: TRBV5-6
abundance: -
d_gene: -
j_gene: TRBJ1-1
CDR3nt: TGTGCCAGCAGCTTAGACAGAAGCTGGGATGAAGCTTTCTTT
CDR3aa: CASSLDRSWDEAFF

v_gene: TRBV19
abundance: once
d_gene: TRBD1
j_gene: TRBJ2-2
CDR3nt: TGTGCCAGTAGTATAAGGGGGCGGTCCGGGGAGCTGTTTTTT
CDR3aa: CASSIRGRSGELFF